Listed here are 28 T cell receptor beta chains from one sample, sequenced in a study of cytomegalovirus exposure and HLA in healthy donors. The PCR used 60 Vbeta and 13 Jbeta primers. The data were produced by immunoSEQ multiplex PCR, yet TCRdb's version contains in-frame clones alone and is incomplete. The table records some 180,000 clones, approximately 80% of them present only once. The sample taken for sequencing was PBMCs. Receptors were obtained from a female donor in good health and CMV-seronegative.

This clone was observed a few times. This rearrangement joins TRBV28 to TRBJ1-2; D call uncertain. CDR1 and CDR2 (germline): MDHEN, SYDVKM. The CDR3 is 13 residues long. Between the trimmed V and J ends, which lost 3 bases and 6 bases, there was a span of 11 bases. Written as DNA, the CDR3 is TGTGCCAGCAGTTTGCCGCGATTGGATGGCTACACCTTC. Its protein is CASSLPRLDGYTF.

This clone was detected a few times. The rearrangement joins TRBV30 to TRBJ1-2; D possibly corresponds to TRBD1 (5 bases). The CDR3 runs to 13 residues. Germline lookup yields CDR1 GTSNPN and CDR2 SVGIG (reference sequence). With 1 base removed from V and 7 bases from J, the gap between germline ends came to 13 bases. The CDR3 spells CAWSGRGSGGYTF. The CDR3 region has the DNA TGTGCCTGGAGTGGACGGGGGAGCGGTGGCTACACCTTC.

As DNA, the CDR3 is TGCGCCAGCAGCCAAGATCCTCCAGGTAGAAGTACTGAAGCTTTCTTT. Its translation: CASSQDPPGRSTEAFF. The V gene is TRBV4-1, the J gene TRBJ1-1, with D unclear. The V and J ends lost 0 bases and 5 bases respectively, with 16 bases between them. The V gene's germline CDR1 is MGHRA and CDR2 YSYEKL. The CDR3 extends over 16 amino acids.

CDR3 sequence reads: CASSFYTGTAYEQYF. The DNA for the CDR3 is TGTGCCAGCAGTTTCTATACTGGGACAGCCTACGAGCAGTACTTC. V and J are TRBV27 and TRBJ2-7, with 7 bases lining up with TRBD1. The CDR3 sequence is 15 residues long. J gave up 2 bases and V 3 bases, and 7 bases lay outside the gene matches. The germline CDR1 and CDR2 sequences are MNHEY and SMNVEV (reference sequence).

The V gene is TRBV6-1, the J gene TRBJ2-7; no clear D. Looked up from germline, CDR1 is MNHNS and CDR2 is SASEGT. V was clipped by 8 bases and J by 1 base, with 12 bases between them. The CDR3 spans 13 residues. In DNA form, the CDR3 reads TGTGCCAGCGGCAGGTCAGCTTCCTACGAGCAGTACTTC. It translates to CASGRSASYEQYF.

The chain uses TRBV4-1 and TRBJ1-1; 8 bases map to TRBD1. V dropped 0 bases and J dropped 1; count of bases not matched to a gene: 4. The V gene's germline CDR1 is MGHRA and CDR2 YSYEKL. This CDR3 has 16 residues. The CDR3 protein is CASSQDSQGANTEAFF. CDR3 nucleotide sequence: TGCGCCAGCAGCCAAGATAGTCAGGGGGCGAACACTGAAGCTTTCTTT.

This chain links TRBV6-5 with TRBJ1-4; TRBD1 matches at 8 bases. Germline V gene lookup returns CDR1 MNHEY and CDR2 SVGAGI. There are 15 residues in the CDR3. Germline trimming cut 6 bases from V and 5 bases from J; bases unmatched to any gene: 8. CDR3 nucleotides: TGTGCCAGCAGAGGCAGGGGGCGAACCAATGAAAAACTGTTTTTT. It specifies CASRGRGRTNEKLFF.

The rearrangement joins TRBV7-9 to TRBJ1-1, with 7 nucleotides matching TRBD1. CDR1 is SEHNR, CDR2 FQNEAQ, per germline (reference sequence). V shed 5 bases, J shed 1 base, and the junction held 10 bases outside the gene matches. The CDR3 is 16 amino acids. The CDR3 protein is CASSARTGGENTEAFF. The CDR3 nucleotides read TGTGCCAGCAGCGCTAGGACAGGTGGGGAGAACACTGAAGCTTTCTTT.

CDR3 sequence reads: CASSLSRGEYTEAFF. The CDR3 DNA reads as TGTGCCAGCAGTCTATCTCGGGGGGAATACACTGAAGCTTTCTTT. The genes are TRBV5-4 and TRBJ1-1, with a tentative D call TRBD1 (5 bases). The CDR3 has 15 amino acids. Germline V gives CDR1 SGHNT, CDR2 YYREEE (reference sequence). V was pared by 5 bases and J by 3 bases, with 17 bases between.

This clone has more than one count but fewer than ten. This CDR3 reads CASSPPQGSNEKLFF. Here the CDR3 DNA reads TGTGCCAGCAGCCCACCTCAGGGTTCTAATGAAAAACTGTTTTTT. The chain carries TRBV21-1 and TRBJ1-4; the table assigns TRBD1, which was not confirmed against the DNA. TRBV21-1 is flagged as a pseudogene. The CDR3 contains 15 residues.

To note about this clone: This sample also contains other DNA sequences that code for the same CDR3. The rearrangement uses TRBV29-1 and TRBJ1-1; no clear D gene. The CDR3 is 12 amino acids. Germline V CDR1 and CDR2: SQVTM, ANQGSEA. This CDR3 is CSVQDGNTEAFF. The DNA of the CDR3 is TGCAGTGTTCAGGATGGGAACACTGAAGCTTTCTTT.

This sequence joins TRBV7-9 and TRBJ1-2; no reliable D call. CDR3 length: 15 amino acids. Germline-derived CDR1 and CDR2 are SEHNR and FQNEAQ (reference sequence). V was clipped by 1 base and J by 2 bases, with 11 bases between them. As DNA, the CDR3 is TGTGCCAGCAGCTTAGTCGGGGTTGTCAACTATGGCTACACCTTC. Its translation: CASSLVGVVNYGYTF.

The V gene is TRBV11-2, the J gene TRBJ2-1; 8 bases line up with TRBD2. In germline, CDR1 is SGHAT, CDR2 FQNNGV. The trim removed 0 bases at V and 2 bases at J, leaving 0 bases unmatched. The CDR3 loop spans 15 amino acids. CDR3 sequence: CASSLDSGTYNEQFF. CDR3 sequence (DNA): TGTGCCAGCAGCTTAGATAGCGGGACCTACAATGAGCAGTTCTTC.

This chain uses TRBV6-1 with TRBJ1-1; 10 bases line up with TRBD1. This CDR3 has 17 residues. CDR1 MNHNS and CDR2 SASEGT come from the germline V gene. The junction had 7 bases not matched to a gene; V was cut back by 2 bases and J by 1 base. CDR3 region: CASSELLGTGENTEAFF. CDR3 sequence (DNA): TGTGCCAGCAGTGAATTACTTGGGACAGGGGAGAACACTGAAGCTTTCTTT.

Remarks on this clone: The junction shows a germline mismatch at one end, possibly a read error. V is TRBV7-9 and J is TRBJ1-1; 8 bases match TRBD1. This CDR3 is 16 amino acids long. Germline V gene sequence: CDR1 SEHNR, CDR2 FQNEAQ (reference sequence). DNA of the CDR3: TGTTCCAGCAGCTTAGTGTCAGGACAGGGAAGCACTGAAGCTTTCTTT. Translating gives CSSSLVSGQGSTEAFF.

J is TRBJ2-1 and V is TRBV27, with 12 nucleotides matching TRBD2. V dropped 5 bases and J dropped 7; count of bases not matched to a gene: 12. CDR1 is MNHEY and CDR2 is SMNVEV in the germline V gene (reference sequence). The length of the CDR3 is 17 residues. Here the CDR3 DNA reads TGTGCCAGCAGTCCCAGACCTAGCGGGGGGGCCGTAAATGAGCAGTTCTTC. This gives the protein CASSPRPSGGAVNEQFF.

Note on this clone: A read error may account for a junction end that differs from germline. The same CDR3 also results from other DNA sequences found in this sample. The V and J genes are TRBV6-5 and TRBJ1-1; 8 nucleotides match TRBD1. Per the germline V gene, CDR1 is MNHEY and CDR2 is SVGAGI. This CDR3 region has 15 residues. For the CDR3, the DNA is TGTGCCAGCAGTCCGGAACAGGGGGTGGACACCGAAGCTTTCTTT. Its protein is CASSPEQGVDTEAFF.

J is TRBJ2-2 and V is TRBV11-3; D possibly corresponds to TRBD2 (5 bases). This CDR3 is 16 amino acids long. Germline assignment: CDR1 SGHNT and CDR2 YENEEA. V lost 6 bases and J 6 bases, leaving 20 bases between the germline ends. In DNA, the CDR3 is TGTGCCAGCAGAAAATGGACGCCCGAGGGCGCCGGGGAGCTGTTTTTT. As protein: CASRKWTPEGAGELFF.

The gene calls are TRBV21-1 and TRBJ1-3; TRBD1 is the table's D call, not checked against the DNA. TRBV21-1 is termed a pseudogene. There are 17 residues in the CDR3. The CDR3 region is CASSKAKGSFSGNTIYF. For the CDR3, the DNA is TGTGCCAGCAGCAAAGCAAAGGGGTCTTTCTCTGGAAACACCATATATTTT.

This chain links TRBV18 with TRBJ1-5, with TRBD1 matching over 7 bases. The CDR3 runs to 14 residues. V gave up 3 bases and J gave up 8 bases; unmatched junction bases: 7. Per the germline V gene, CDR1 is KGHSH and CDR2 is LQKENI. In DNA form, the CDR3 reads TGTGCCAGCTCACCCCTAGGGGGCGGGGAGCCCCAGCATTTT. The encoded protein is CASSPLGGGEPQHF.

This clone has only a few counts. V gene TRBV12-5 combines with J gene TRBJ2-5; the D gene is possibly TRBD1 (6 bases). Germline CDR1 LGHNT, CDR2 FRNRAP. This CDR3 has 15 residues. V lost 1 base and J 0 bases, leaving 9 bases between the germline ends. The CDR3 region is CASGLGQANQETQYF. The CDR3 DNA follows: TGTGCTAGTGGTTTGGGACAGGCTAACCAAGAGACCCAGTACTTC. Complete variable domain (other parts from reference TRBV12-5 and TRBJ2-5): DARVTQTPRHKVTEMGQEVTMRCQPILGHNTVFWYRQTMMQGLELLAYFRNRAPLDDSGMPKDRFSAEMPDATLATLKIQPSEPRDSAVYFCASGLGQANQETQYFGPGTRLLVL.

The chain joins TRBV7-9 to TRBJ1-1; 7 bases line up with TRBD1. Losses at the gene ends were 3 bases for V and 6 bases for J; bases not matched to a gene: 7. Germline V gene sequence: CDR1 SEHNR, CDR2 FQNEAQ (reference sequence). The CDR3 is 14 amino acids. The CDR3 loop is CASSFEGGMAEAFF. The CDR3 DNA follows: TGTGCCAGCAGCTTCGAAGGGGGCATGGCTGAAGCTTTCTTT.

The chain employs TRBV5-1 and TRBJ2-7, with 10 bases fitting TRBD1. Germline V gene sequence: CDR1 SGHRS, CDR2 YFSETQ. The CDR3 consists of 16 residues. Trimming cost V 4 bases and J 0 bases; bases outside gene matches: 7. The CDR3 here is CASSTGTGAGSYEQYF. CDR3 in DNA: TGCGCCAGCAGCACCGGGACAGGGGCCGGCTCCTACGAGCAGTACTTC.

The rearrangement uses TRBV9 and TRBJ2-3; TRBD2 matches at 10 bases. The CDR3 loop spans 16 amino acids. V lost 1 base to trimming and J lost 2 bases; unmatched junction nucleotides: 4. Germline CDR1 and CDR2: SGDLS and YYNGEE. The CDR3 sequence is CASSVSSGRVTDTQYF. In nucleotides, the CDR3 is TGTGCCAGCAGCGTATCGAGCGGGAGGGTCACAGATACGCAGTATTTT.

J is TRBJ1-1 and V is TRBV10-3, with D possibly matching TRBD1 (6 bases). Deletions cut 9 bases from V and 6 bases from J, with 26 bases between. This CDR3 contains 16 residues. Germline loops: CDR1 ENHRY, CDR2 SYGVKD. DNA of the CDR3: TGTGCCATTCGCGATAATGAGAGGACAGCAGGGGCTGAAGCTTTCTTT. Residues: CAIRDNERTAGAEAFF.

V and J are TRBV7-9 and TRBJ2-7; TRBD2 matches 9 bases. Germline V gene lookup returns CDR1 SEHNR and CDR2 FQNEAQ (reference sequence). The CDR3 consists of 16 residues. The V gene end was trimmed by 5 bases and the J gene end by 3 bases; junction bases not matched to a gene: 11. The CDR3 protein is CASSSTPGLAIYEQYF. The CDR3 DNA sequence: TGTGCCAGCAGCAGCACTCCGGGACTAGCCATCTACGAGCAGTACTTC.

The CDR3 DNA is TGTGCCAGCAGCTTAGTACAGGTGGAAGCTTTCTTT. The encoded protein is CASSLVQVEAFF. The chain uses TRBV11-2 and TRBJ1-1, with D possibly TRBD1 on 5 matching bases. The CDR3 extends over 12 amino acids. V was trimmed by 1 base and J by 8 bases, leaving 8 bases between them. The germline CDR1 and CDR2 sequences are SGHAT and FQNNGV.

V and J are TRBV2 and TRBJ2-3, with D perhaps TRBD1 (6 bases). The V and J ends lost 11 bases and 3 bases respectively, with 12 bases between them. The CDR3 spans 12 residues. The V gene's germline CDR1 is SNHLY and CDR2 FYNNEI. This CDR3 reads CAGRQATDTQYF. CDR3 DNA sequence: TGTGCCGGTAGACAGGCTACAGATACGCAGTATTTT.